This T cell receptor beta chain was profiled in a study of blood T cell repertoires in COVID-19. Across the whole study: The United States, Italy and Spain supplied acute and convalescent COVID-19 samples. T cells, B-cell-depleted T cells, or PBMCs provided the cDNA or gDNA that served as material.

In the source study's methods: Amplification of reference gene primers provided the estimated nucleated cell counts. Profiled with immunoSEQ multiplex PCR; TCRdb holds only in-frame clones, not every one. V and J calls and clone size follow that table, whereas D and trimming were derived from the DNA. The data contain 300,000 to 450,000 clones, about 87% of them seen just once; the ten biggest clones take up 2.5% to 3.5%. In this sample, this clone turned up a few times. The germline V gene encodes CDR1 SGHTA and CDR2 FQGTGA. V gave up 5 bases and J gave up 0 bases; unmatched junction bases: 4. This CDR3 has 16 residues.

V is TRBV7-3 and J is TRBJ2-6, with 7 bases that match TRBD1. Source material: peripheral blood. The receptor was derived from a human donor in a cohort sampled during active COVID-19. CDR3 DNA sequence: TGTGCCAGCAGCAAGGGACAGCTCTCTGGGGCCAACGTCCTGACTTTC. Translating it yields CASSKGQLSGANVLTF.